Below are 18 T cell receptor beta chains sequenced from a single sample in a study of shared T cell receptors in the human thymus. Some clones are missing from TCRdb's copy, which holds only in-frame ones; the method was immunoSEQ multiplex PCR. The sample has almost 550,000 clones, around three quarters seen once. These data also formed part of another study, on human thymus T cells.

The sample comprised thymocytes. These receptors all come from a boy under two years old with a congenital heart defect.

The V call is TRBV7-8, the J call TRBJ1-3; D is perhaps TRBD1 (5 bases). V lost 5 bases to trimming and J lost 2 bases, with 13 bases between them. Germline lookup yields CDR1 SGHVS and CDR2 FQNEAQ. This CDR3 has 15 amino acids. CDR3: CASSHMKGTGNTIYF. In nucleotides, the CDR3 is TGTGCCAGCAGCCACATGAAGGGGACTGGAAACACCATATATTTT.

The rearrangement joins TRBV9 to TRBJ2-5; tentatively, D is TRBD1 (6 bases). Germline-derived CDR1 and CDR2 are SGDLS and YYNGEE. This CDR3 is built from 16 residues. The V and J ends lost 3 bases and 1 base respectively, with 16 bases between them. The CDR3 DNA follows: TGTGCCAGCAGCGCGGTCCCCGGGACACTCCAAGAGACCCAGTACTTC. As protein: CASSAVPGTLQETQYF.

The J gene is TRBJ1-4, the V gene TRBV11-2; D unclear. Trimming took off 6 bases at V and 11 bases at J, with 10 bases between the two ends. Germline loops: CDR1 SGHAT, CDR2 FQNNGV. The CDR3 covers 11 residues. DNA for the CDR3: TGTGCCAGCAGTCCACGGGAGAAACTGTTTTTT. Protein sequence: CASSPREKLFF.

In regard to this clone: Compared with germline, one end of the junction differs, possibly owing to a read error. V is TRBV4-2 and J is TRBJ2-7, with D possibly being TRBD2 (5 bases). Germline values: CDR1 LGHNA, CDR2 YNFKEQ. The length of the CDR3 is 15 residues. The CDR3 here is CASSKDGGLLYEQYF. The CDR3, as DNA: TGTGCCAGCAGCAAAGATGGCGGGCTTCTCTACGAGCAGTACTTC.

The rearrangement joins TRBV18 to TRBJ2-4, with D perhaps matching TRBD1 (5 bases). V was pared by 2 bases and J by 1 base, with 12 bases between. The CDR3 consists of 16 residues. From germline, CDR1 is KGHSH and CDR2 LQKENI. The CDR3 sequence: CASSPWGYPAKNIQYF. Written as DNA, the CDR3 is TGTGCCAGCTCACCATGGGGCTATCCGGCCAAAAACATTCAGTACTTC.

The gene calls are TRBV15 and TRBJ1-2, with D perhaps matching TRBD1 (5 bases). V was clipped by 3 bases and J by 4 bases, with 18 bases between them. The CDR3 is 16 amino acids. Per the germline V gene, CDR1 is LNHNV and CDR2 is YYDKDF (reference sequence). The CDR3 DNA follows: TGTGCCACCAGCAGTTGGAGTTGGCGACAGTCCTATGGCTACACCTTC. Its protein product is CATSSWSWRQSYGYTF.

J is TRBJ2-1 and V is TRBV15, with 9 bases that match TRBD1. The CDR3 runs to 17 residues. V lost 5 bases to trimming and J lost 4 bases; unmatched junction nucleotides: 12. Germline V gives CDR1 LNHNV, CDR2 YYDKDF (reference sequence). The CDR3 DNA sequence: TGTGCCACCAGCGTTGGGACCGGGACAGGGCATTACAATGAGCAGTTCTTC. Amino acid sequence: CATSVGTGTGHYNEQFF.

The V call is TRBV11-2, the J call TRBJ2-7, with D possibly matching TRBD2 (5 bases). Trimming stripped 5 bases from V and 7 bases from J, with 27 bases between. Germline-derived CDR1 and CDR2 are SGHAT and FQNNGV. The CDR3 sequence is 17 residues long. The CDR3 nucleotides are TGTGCCAGCAGCCCCCCCCTACCAGCTTTTCCATGGGAGGAGCAGTACTTC. Encoded protein: CASSPPLPAFPWEEQYF.

The V gene is TRBV25-1, the J gene TRBJ1-2, with 9 bases fitting TRBD1. This CDR3 comprises 14 residues. The germline CDR1 and CDR2 sequences are MGHDK and SYGVNS. Trimming at V came to 4 bases and at J to 4 bases, leaving 4 bases not matched to a gene. This CDR3 reads CASSAGQGFYGYTF. The CDR3 region has the DNA TGTGCCAGCAGTGCGGGACAGGGTTTCTATGGCTACACCTTC.

In its sample, this clone was seen a few times. In DNA form, the CDR3 reads TGTGCCAGCAGTACAGGATCACATCAGCCCCAGCATTTT. Residues: CASSTGSHQPQHF. The J gene is TRBJ1-5, the V gene TRBV27; TRBD1 is a possible D gene (5 bases). The CDR3 covers 13 residues. V was clipped by 5 bases and J by 5 bases, with 10 bases between them. Germline lookup yields CDR1 MNHEY and CDR2 SMNVEV (reference sequence).

The CDR3 DNA reads TGTGCCAGCAGCCAAGATAGGGGGGGGACTAGCGGGATTGCCTACGAGCAGTACTTC. This encodes CASSQDRGGTSGIAYEQYF. The V gene is TRBV14, the J gene TRBJ2-7; 13 bases match TRBD2. Losses at the gene ends were 0 bases for V and 2 bases for J; bases not matched to a gene: 10. From germline, CDR1 is SGHDN and CDR2 FVKESK. There are 19 residues in the CDR3.

The CDR3 loop is CSDQGDRGKETQYF. The CDR3 coding sequence is TGCAGCGACCAGGGGGACAGGGGGAAAGAGACCCAGTACTTC. The chain combines TRBV29-1 with TRBJ2-5; TRBD1 matches 11 bases. Germline V gene lookup returns CDR1 SQVTM and CDR2 ANQGSEA. This CDR3 comprises 14 residues. V was pared by 7 bases and J by 3 bases, with 7 bases of the junction left unmatched. Full variable domain (outside the CDR3, taken from reference TRBV29-1 and TRBJ2-5): SAVISQKPSRDICQRGTSLTIQCQVDSQVTMMFWYRQQPGQSLTLIATANQGSEATYESGFVIDKFPISRPNLTFSTLTVSNMSPEDSSIYLCSDQGDRGKETQYFGPGTRLLVL.

This clone was detected once. The gene calls are TRBV5-1 and TRBJ2-1; 7 bases line up with TRBD2. This CDR3 comprises 14 residues. V shed 5 bases, J shed 5 bases, and the junction held 7 bases outside the gene matches. In germline, CDR1 is SGHRS, CDR2 YFSETQ. CDR3 residues: CASSSASGDNEQFF. The DNA of the CDR3 is TGCGCCAGCAGTTCCGCTAGCGGAGACAATGAGCAGTTCTTC.

CDR3 region: CASILSSGREDTDTQYF. CDR3 coding DNA: TGTGCCAGCATCCTCAGCTCGGGGCGGGAAGACACAGATACGCAGTATTTT. V and J are TRBV5-6 and TRBJ2-3; D might be TRBD2 (6 bases). The germline V gene has CDR1 SGHDT and CDR2 YYEEEE. Deletions cut 6 bases from V and 2 bases from J, with 22 bases between. The CDR3 covers 17 residues.

This clone was seen a handful of times. The CDR3 protein is CASSLLSSSGRTPYEQYF. CDR3 DNA: TGCGCCAGCAGCTTGTTGAGCTCTAGCGGGAGGACCCCCTACGAGCAGTACTTC. This chain links TRBV5-1 with TRBJ2-7; 11 bases align to TRBD2. J was trimmed by 2 bases and V by 1 base; bases with no gene match: 11. The CDR3 totals 18 residues. Germline values: CDR1 SGHRS, CDR2 YFSETQ.

The DNA for the CDR3 is TGTGCCAGCAGTTGGGAACAGGGACCGAACACTGAAGCTTTCTTT. This gives the protein CASSWEQGPNTEAFF. The chain has TRBV6-5 and TRBJ1-1; perhaps TRBD1 as D (6 bases). The CDR3 extends over 15 amino acids. The V end was cut by 4 bases, the J end by 1 base, with 13 bases between. CDR1 and CDR2 (germline): MNHEY, SVGAGI.

CDR3 sequence reads: CASSRSLTGGPSYEQYF. The CDR3 DNA reads as TGTGCCAGCAGCCGAAGTTTGACAGGGGGCCCCTCCTACGAGCAGTACTTC. The V and J genes are TRBV4-2 and TRBJ2-7; 10 bases are a match to TRBD1. The length of the CDR3 is 17 residues. Germline assignment: CDR1 LGHNA and CDR2 YNFKEQ. V gave up 4 bases and J gave up 0 bases; unmatched junction bases: 9.

The J gene is TRBJ2-7, the V gene TRBV5-1; 11 nucleotides align to TRBD2. The CDR3 is 17 amino acids. CDR1 is SGHRS and CDR2 is YFSETQ in the germline V gene. Losses at the gene ends were 1 base for V and 2 bases for J; bases not matched to a gene: 8. The CDR3 coding sequence is TGCGCCAGCAGCTTGACTAGCGGGAGCTCCACCGCCTACGAGCAGTACTTC. This gives the protein CASSLTSGSSTAYEQYF. Complete variable domain (other parts from reference TRBV5-1 and TRBJ2-7): KAGVTQTPRYLIKTRGQQVTLSCSPISGHRSVSWYQQTPGQGLQFLFEYFSETQRNKGNFPGRFSGRQFSNSRSEMNVSTLELGDSALYLCASSLTSGSSTAYEQYFGPGTRLTVT.